A single sample gave rise to the 6 T cell receptor beta chains below, sequenced in a study of CD8+ T cells in alopecia areata. As for treatment: oral pan-JAK inhibitor, 5-10 mg twice daily. Reverse transcription of extracted RNA yielded cDNA, which provided the sequencing template. Produced via immunoSEQ multiplex PCR; TCRdb's table is partial and in-frame only. The repertoire holds around 200,000 clones, with 64% as singletons. The sample here was CD4+ T cells sorted from blood, taken at week 4, from a patient treated with tofacitinib. Receptor source: a human donor with alopecia areata.

The chain recombines TRBV29-1 with TRBJ2-4; D is uncertain. Germline V lookup: CDR1 SQVTM, CDR2 ANQGSEA. CDR3 length equals 13 residues. Trimming took off 3 bases at V and 0 bases at J, with 6 bases between the two ends. The CDR3 loop is CSVESLAKNIQYF. CDR3 bases: TGCAGCGTTGAGTCACTAGCCAAAAACATTCAGTACTTC.

This clone occurred a few times. The J gene is TRBJ2-1, the V gene TRBV29-1; TRBD2 is a possible D gene (6 bases). The CDR3 contains 14 residues. The V end was cut by 6 bases, the J end by 5 bases, with 17 bases between. The germline V gene encodes CDR1 SQVTM and CDR2 ANQGSEA. The CDR3 nucleotides read TGCAGCGTCGATCAGGGAGGCATCAACAATGAGCAGTTCTTC. Amino acid sequence: CSVDQGGINNEQFF.

V and J are TRBV7-9 and TRBJ1-1; tentatively, D is TRBD1 (5 bases). Germline V gene sequence: CDR1 SEHNR, CDR2 FQNEAQ (reference sequence). Trimming left V 1 base short and J 5 bases short, with 11 bases between. CDR3 size: 14 residues. This CDR3 reads CASSLGEGLTEAFF. The CDR3 coding sequence is TGTGCCAGCAGCTTAGGGGAGGGGCTAACTGAAGCTTTCTTT.

CDR3 sequence: CASSLDVDAGGPGGELFF. The CDR3, as DNA: TGTGCCAGCAGCTTGGACGTGGATGCAGGGGGGCCAGGCGGGGAGCTGTTTTTT. This chain uses TRBV5-4 with TRBJ2-2, with a weak D call TRBD1 (7 bases). In germline, CDR1 is SGHNT, CDR2 YYREEE (reference sequence). Trimming shortened V by 0 bases and J by 7 bases, and 22 bases separated the two germline ends. CDR3 length: 18 amino acids.

This clone was seen a handful of times. The chain has TRBV4-1 and TRBJ2-7; possible D gene TRBD2, 5 bases. This CDR3 comprises 15 residues. V was clipped by 1 base and J by 2 bases, with 12 bases between them. From germline, CDR1 is MGHRA and CDR2 YSYEKL. The CDR3 DNA follows: TGCGCCAGCAGCCAAGGCGATGGCGGGCCCTACGAGCAGTACTTC. This codes for CASSQGDGGPYEQYF.

The chain joins TRBV6-5 to TRBJ1-2; D unresolved. Germline loops: CDR1 MNHEY, CDR2 SVGAGI. The V and J ends lost 6 bases and 4 bases respectively, with 12 bases between them. CDR3 length: 13 residues. CDR3 DNA: TGTGCCAGCAGCCAACGGGCTGTCTATGGCTACACCTTC. Its protein product is CASSQRAVYGYTF.